These 3 T cell receptor beta chains came from one sample sequenced in a study of blood T cell repertoires in COVID-19. Some clones are missing from TCRdb's copy, which holds only in-frame ones; the method was immunoSEQ multiplex PCR. Here the sample spans around 140,000 clones, roughly 88% being singletons. Sequenced: peripheral blood. Source of these receptors: a man aged 55 to 70 with active or convalescent COVID-19.

This clone showed up just once. The chain has TRBV19 and TRBJ1-4; 11 nucleotides agree with TRBD1. Germline CDR1 reads LNHDA; CDR2 reads SQIVND (reference sequence). V trimming: 6 bases; J trimming: 5 bases; junction bases outside the gene matches: 2. The CDR3 spans 14 residues. CDR3 protein: CASRDRGRNEKLFF. Here the CDR3 DNA reads TGTGCCAGTAGGGACAGGGGGCGCAATGAAAAACTGTTTTTT.

This chain uses TRBV6-2 or TRBV6-3 with TRBJ1-1; D is undetermined. CDR3 length: 15 amino acids. The germline V gene encodes CDR1 MNHEY and CDR2 SVGEGT. V was shortened by 0 bases and J by 0 bases, with 8 bases between the two germline ends. CDR3 DNA sequence: TGTGCCAGCAGTTACTCCCTCCCGTTGAACACTGAAGCTTTCTTT. The encoded protein is CASSYSLPLNTEAFF.

This rearrangement joins TRBV3-1 (or the pseudogene TRBV3-2) to TRBJ1-3; 8 bases align to TRBD1. The CDR3 consists of 15 residues. Looked up from germline, CDR1 is LGHDT and CDR2 is YNNKEL (reference sequence). Trimming at V came to 1 base and at J to 6 bases, leaving 5 bases not matched to a gene. CDR3 region: CASSQGEQGENTIYF. DNA of the CDR3: TGTGCCAGCAGCCAAGGCGAACAGGGGGAAAACACCATATATTTT.